This T cell receptor beta chain comes out of a study of control samples from healthy donors and cancer patients. Libraries were prepared by immunoSEQ multiplex PCR; TCRdb keeps only in-frame clonotypes and omits some of them. The data contain approximately 90,000 clones, approximately 84% of them singletons. Germline-derived CDR1 and CDR2 are SGHDT and YYEEEE. The CDR3 runs to 13 residues. V lost 3 bases, J lost 2 bases, and 8 bases lay in between. The chain is built from TRBV5-6 and TRBJ1-1, with unresolved D. Sequencing input: PBMCs. The clonotype was recovered from a man between 65 and 79 years old with lung cancer. DNA for the CDR3: TGTGCCAGCAGCTCCAACCGTAACACTGAAGCTTTCTTT. Its translation: CASSSNRNTEAFF. Combining the CDR3 with reference TRBV5-6 and TRBJ1-1 gives the whole variable domain DAGVTQSPTHLIKTRGQQVTLRCSPKSGHDTVSWYQQALGQGPQFIFQYYEEEERQRGNFPDRFSGHQFPNYSSELNVNALLLGDSALYLCASSSNRNTEAFFGQGTRLTVV.